This T cell receptor (beta chain) was observed in a study of ipilimumab plus nivolumab after autologous stem cell transplantation. Generated by immunoSEQ multiplex PCR, the TCRdb table keeps only in-frame clones and is missing some. The data contain about 43,000 clones, nearly 90% of them seen just once; the ten biggest clones take up nearly 0.9%. The CDR3 totals 13 residues. V lost 3 bases to trimming and J lost 8 bases, with 11 bases between them. From germline, CDR1 is SGHNT and CDR2 YYREEE (reference sequence). Starting 14 to 28 days after autologous transplant, ipilimumab 1 mg/kg was given. The source material was PBMCs, sampled in a trial of ipilimumab plus nivolumab as post-transplant consolidation. This TCR was recovered from a male donor with multiple myeloma. This chain uses TRBV5-4 with TRBJ1-4; D remains ambiguous. The CDR3 spells CASSSPVREKLFF. Written as DNA, the CDR3 is TGTGCCAGCAGCTCCCCCGTCAGGGAAAAACTGTTTTTT.